This T cell receptor (beta chain) was recorded in a study of cytomegalovirus exposure and HLA in healthy donors. Points from the study as a whole: Earlier findings revealed that most TCR beta V segments proved productive either about 87% or about 30% of the time. Both high specificity and high sensitivity reportedly marked the classifier's diagnosis of cytomegalovirus status.

A multiplex PCR was run with 60 Vbeta primers and 13 Jbeta primers. Sequencing was performed with immunoSEQ multiplex PCR; in TCRdb, only in-frame clones are kept and a portion is missing. Of about 150,000 clones listed, around 79% were seen once; the top ten hold about 8.3%. This clone was recorded only once. Its specificity is unknown. The TCR sequence derives from a man between 25 and 39 years old in good health and CMV-seropositive. Sequenced: PBMCs.

CDR3 amino acids: CASSLNPRVGELFF. As DNA, the CDR3 is TGTGCCAGCAGCTTAAACCCCCGAGTGGGGGAGCTGTTTTTT. This rearrangement joins TRBV7-3 to TRBJ2-2; D unresolved. From germline, CDR1 is SGHTA and CDR2 FQGTGA. V was pared by 1 base and J by 8 bases, with 11 bases between. This CDR3 spans 14 amino acids. The full variable domain, in which reference TRBV7-3 and TRBJ2-2 provide the parts outside the CDR3, is GAGVSQTPSNKVTEKGKYVELRCDPISGHTALYWYRQSLGQGPEFLIYFQGTGAADDSGLPNDRFFAVRPEGSVSTLKIQRTERGDSAVYLCASSLNPRVGELFFGEGSRLTVL.